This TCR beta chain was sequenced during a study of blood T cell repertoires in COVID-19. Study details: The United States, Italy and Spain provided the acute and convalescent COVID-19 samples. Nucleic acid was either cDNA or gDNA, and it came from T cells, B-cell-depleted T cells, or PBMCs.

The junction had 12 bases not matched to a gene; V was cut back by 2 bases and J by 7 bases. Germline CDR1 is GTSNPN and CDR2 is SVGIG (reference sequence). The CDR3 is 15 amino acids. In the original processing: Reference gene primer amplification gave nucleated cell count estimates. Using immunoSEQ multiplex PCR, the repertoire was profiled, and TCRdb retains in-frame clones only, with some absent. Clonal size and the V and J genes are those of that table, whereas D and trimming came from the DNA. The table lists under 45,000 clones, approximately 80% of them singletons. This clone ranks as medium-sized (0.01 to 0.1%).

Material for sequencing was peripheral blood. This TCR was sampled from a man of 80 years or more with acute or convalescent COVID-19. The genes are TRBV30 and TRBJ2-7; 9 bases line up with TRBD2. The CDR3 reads CAWSPAVLAGWEQYF. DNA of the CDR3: TGTGCCTGGAGTCCTGCGGTACTAGCGGGCTGGGAGCAGTACTTC.